This T cell receptor beta chain was observed in a study of response to subunit inactivated influenza vaccine (dated by TCRdb to the late 2010s). Looking at the study overall: To follow how T cells responded to a trivalent subunit inactivated influenza vaccine, the researchers relied on deep quantitative profiling of the T cell receptor repertoire. General conclusions and limits of the study: It was suggested by the authors that each seasonal influenza vaccination may recruit only a limited number of new T cells.

The CDR3 runs 14 residues from the cysteine to the phenylalanine. Only the CDR3 portion is preserved as DNA: 42 bases, with reading frame beginning at the first base. CDR1 and CDR2 were assigned from the germline V gene (reference sequence) as GTSNPN and SVGIG. At the junction V is shortened by 4 bases and J by 1 base, with 8 bases in between. About this clonotype itself: The antigen it recognizes is unknown. No much larger clonotype is one base removed from it; base qualities were not supplied.

Receptors were amplified or captured by RT-PCR. Sequencing instrument: Illumina HiSeq 2500. TCRdb reworked the public reads: Q25 trimming with fastp, MiXCR clone assembly, productive beta chains retained. Entries are consolidated by CDR3 protein sequence, retaining the most common genes and DNA. The sample table records around 570,000 distinct CDR3 sequences; approximately 7.6% of these occur just once. 10% to 15% of the sample belongs to the ten largest clones. The chain couples TRBV30 to TRBJ2-6; no D gene call is confident. This clonotype was sampled from a man aged 50 to 75 who received an inactivated influenza vaccine. Donor details come from another sample of the same person, matched by shared clones. The specimen was PBMCs from blood, collected roughly 24 months after vaccination. Here the CDR3 is given as CAWNWQSGANVLTF. The nucleotides read TGTGCCTGGAATTGGCAGTCTGGGGCCAACGTCCTGACTTTC.